In this sample, the clone carrying this TCR beta chain turned up many times. Genomic DNA provided the template from which TCR beta VDJ and CDR3 profiles were obtained. TCRdb re-derived calls from the reads in MiXCR, one entry per CDR3 protein. The sample contains around 180,000 distinct CDR3 sequences, about 60% of which appear only once. The data were taken from a study of CD8+CD57+ T cells in acquired aplastic anemia. The overall study: Quantities of DNA derived from sorted CD4+ and CD8+ cells averaged 3.2 ug. CD4+ reads averaged about 11 million in healthy donors.

The CDR3 runs 16 residues. J lost 0 bases, V lost 5 bases, and 9 bases had no gene match. From germline, CDR1 is SGHTS and CDR2 YDEGEE. Sequenced: sorted CD4+, CD8+, or CD8+CD57+ T cells (not recorded which) from PBMCs. The V call is TRBV5-8, the J call TRBJ1-2; 8 bases fit TRBD1. The sequence came from a human donor in good health. The DNA for the CDR3 is TGTGCCAGCAGTGACAGGGGCCGACGCACTAACTATGGCTACACCTTC. Protein product: CASSDRGRRTNYGYTF.